This TCR beta chain derives from a study of siplizumab effects on memory and regulatory T cells. Per germline, CDR1 SGHTA and CDR2 FQGTGA. V was shortened by 0 bases and J by 5 bases, with 14 bases between the two germline ends. CDR3 size: 15 residues. Assays examined 100,000 or so TCR templates per sample. Profiled with immunoSEQ multiplex PCR; TCRdb holds only in-frame clones, not every one. The table lists fewer than 130,000 clones, more than 90% of them singletons. The chain combines TRBV7-3 with TRBJ2-7; possibly TRBD1 for D (5 bases). The sequenced material came from CD4+ T cells sorted from blood. This TCR came from a human donor in good health. The CDR3 is CASSLTGRVGDEQYF. As DNA, the CDR3 is TGTGCCAGCAGCTTAACAGGCAGGGTTGGTGACGAGCAGTACTTC.